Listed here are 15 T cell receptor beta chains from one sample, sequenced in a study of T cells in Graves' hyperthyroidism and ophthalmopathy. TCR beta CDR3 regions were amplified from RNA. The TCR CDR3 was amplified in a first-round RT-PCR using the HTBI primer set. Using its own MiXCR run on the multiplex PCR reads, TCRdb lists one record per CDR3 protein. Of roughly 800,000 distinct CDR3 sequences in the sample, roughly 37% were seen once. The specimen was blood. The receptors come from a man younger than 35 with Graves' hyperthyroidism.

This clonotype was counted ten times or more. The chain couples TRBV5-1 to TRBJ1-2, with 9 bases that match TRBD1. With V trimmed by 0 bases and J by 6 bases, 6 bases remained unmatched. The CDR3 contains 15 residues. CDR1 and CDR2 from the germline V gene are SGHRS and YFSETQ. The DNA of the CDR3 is TGCGCCAGCAGCTTGGATGGACAGGGGTACGATGGCTACACCTTC. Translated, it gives CASSLDGQGYDGYTF.

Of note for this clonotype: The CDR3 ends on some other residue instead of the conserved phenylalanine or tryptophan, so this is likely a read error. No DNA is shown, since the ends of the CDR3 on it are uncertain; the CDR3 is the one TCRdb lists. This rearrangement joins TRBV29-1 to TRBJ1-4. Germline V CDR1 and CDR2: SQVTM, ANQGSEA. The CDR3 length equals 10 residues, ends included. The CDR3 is CSVGRETDLY.

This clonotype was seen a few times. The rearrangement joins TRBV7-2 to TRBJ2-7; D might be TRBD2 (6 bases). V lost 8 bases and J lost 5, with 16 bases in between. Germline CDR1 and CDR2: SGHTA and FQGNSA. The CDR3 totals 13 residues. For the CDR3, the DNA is TGTGCCAGCCCCCAAGCCCGGGAGCACGAGCAGTACTTC. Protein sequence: CASPQAREHEQYF.

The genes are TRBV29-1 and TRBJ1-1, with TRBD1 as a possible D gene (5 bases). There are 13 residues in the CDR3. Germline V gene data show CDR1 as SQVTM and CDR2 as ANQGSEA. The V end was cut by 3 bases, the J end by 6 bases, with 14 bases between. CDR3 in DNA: TGCAGCGTTGATGGGCCCTGGGGCGCTGAAGCTTTCTTT. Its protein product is CSVDGPWGAEAFF.

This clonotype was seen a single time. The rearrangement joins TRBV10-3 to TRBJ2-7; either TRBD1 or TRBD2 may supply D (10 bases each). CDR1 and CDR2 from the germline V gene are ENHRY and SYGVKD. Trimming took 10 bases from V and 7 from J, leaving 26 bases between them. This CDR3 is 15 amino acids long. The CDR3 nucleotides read TGTGCCACCGGGACAGGGGATAGCGGGAGGAATGAGCAGTACTTC. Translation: CATGTGDSGRNEQYF.

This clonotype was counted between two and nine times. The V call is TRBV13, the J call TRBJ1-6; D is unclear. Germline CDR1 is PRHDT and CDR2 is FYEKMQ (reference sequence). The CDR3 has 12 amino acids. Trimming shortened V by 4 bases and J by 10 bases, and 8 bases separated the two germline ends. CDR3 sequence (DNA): TGTGCCAGCAGCTCATTCGAATCACCCCTCCACTTT. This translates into CASSSFESPLHF.

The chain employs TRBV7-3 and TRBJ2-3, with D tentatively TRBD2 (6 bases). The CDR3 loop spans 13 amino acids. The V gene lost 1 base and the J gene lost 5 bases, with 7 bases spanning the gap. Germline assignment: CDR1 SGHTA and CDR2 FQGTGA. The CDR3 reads CASSLRLEDTQYF. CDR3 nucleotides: TGTGCCAGCAGCTTAAGACTAGAAGATACGCAGTATTTT.

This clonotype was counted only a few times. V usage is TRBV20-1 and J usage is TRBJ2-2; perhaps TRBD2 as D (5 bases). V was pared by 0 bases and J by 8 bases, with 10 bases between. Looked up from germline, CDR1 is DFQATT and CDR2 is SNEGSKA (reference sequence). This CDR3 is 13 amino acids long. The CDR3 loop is CSARDVLAGELFF. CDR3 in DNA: TGCAGTGCTAGAGATGTCCTAGCTGGGGAGCTGTTTTTT.

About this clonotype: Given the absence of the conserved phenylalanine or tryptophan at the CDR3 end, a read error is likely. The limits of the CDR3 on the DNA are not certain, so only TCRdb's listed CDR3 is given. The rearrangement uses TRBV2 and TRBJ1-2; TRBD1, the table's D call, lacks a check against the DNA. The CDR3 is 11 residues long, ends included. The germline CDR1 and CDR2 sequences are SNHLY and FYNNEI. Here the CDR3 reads CASRAQGQSHP.

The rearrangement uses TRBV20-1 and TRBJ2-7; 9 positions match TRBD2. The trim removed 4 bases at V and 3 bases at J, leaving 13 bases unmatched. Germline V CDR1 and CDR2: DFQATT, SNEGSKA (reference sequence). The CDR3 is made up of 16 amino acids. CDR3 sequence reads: CSATPLAGEIVYEQYF. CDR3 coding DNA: TGCAGTGCTACCCCCTTAGCGGGGGAGATCGTCTACGAGCAGTACTTC.

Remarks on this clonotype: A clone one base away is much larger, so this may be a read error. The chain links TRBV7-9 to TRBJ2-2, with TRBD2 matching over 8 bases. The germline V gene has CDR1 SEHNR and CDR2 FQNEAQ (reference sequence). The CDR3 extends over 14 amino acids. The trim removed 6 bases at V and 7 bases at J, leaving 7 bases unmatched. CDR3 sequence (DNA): TGTGCCAGCAGGTTTAGCGGGGAAGGCGGGGAGCTGTTTTTT. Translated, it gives CASRFSGEGGELFF.

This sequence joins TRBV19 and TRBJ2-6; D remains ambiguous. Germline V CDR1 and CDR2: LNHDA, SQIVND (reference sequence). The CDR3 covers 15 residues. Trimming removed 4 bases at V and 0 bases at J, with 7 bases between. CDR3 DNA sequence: TGTGCCAGTAGTACCTCGGTCTCTGGGGCCAACGTCCTGACTTTC. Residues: CASSTSVSGANVLTF.

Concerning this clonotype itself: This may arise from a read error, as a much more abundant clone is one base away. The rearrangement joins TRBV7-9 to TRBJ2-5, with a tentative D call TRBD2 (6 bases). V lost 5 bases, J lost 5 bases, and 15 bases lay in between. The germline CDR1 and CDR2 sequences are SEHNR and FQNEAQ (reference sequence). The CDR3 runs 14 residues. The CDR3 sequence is CASSPRGSTETQYF. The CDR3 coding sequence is TGTGCCAGCAGCCCGCGGGGCAGTACCGAGACCCAGTACTTC. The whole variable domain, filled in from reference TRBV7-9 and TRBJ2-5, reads DTGVSQNPRHKITKRGQNVTFRCDPISEHNRLYWYRQTLGQGPEFLTYFQNEAQLEKSRLLSDRFSAERPKGSFSTLEIQRTEQGDSAMYLCASSPRGSTETQYFGPGTRLLVL.

The CDR3 loop is CASSLGGAASPLHF. The CDR3 nucleotides read TGTGCCAGCAGCTTAGGAGGGGCGGCTTCACCCCTCCACTTT. The chain employs TRBV11-1 and TRBJ1-6; possibly TRBD1 for D (5 bases). With 1 base removed from V and 9 bases from J, the gap between germline ends came to 10 bases. Germline lookup yields CDR1 SGHAT and CDR2 FQDESV (reference sequence). This CDR3 is built from 14 residues.

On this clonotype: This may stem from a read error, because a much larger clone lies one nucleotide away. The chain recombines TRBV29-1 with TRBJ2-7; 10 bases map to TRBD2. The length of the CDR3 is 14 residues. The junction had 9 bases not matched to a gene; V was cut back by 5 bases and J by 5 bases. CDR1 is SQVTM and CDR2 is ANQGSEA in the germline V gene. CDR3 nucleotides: TGCAGCGTTCAAACGGGACTAGCGCTCGACGAGCAGTACTTC. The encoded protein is CSVQTGLALDEQYF.